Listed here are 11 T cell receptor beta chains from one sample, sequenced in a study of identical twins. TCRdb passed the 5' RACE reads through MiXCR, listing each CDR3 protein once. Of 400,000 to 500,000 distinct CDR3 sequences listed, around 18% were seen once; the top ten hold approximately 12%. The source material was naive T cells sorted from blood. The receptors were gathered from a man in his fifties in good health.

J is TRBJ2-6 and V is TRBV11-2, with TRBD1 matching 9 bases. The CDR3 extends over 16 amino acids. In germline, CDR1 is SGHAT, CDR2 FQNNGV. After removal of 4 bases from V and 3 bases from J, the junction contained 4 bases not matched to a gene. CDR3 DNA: TGTGCCAGCAGCTCGACAGGGGGATATGGGGCCAACGTCCTGACTTTC. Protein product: CASSSTGGYGANVLTF. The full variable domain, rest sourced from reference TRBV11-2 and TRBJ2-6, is EAGVAQSPRYKIIEKRQSVAFWCNPISGHATLYWYQQILGQGPKLLIQFQNNGVVDDSQLPKDRFSAERLKGVDSTLKIQPAKLEDSAVYLCASSSTGGYGANVLTFGAGSRLTVL.

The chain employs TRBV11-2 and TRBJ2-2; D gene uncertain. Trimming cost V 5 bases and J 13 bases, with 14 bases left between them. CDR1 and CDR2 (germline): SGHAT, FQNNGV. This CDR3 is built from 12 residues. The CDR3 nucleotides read TGTGCCAGCAGCCTGCGTTCAGGTCGGCTGTTTTTT. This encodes CASSLRSGRLFF. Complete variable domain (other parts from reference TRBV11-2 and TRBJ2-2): EAGVAQSPRYKIIEKRQSVAFWCNPISGHATLYWYQQILGQGPKLLIQFQNNGVVDDSQLPKDRFSAERLKGVDSTLKIQPAKLEDSAVYLCASSLRSGRLFFGEGSRLTVL.

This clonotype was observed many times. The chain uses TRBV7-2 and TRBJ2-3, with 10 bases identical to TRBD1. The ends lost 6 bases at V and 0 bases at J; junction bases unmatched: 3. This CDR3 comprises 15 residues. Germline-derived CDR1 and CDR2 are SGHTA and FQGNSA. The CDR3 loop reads CASSQTGGSTDTQYF. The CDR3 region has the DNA TGTGCCAGCAGTCAGACAGGGGGCAGCACAGATACGCAGTATTTT.

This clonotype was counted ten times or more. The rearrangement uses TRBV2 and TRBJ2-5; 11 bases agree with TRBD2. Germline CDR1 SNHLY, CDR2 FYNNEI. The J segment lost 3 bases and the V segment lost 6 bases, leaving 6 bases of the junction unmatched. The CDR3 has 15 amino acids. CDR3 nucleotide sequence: TGTGCCAGCAGACCAACTAGCGGGGGAAAAGAGACCCAGTACTTC. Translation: CASRPTSGGKETQYF.

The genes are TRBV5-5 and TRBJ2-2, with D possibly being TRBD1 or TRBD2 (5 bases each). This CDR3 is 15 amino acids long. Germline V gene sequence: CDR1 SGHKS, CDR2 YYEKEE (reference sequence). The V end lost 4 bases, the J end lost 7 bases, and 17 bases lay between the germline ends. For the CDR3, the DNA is TGTGCCAGCAGCCTGCTGAGGGACGTGTACGGGGAGCTGTTTTTT. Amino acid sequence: CASSLLRDVYGELFF.

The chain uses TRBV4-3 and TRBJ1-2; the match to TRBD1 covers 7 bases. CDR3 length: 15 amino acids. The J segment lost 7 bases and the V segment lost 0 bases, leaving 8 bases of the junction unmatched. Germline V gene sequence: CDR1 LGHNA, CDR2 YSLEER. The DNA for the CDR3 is TGCGCCAGCAGCCAAGACAGGGGGGATGCGTCTGGCTACACCTTC. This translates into CASSQDRGDASGYTF.

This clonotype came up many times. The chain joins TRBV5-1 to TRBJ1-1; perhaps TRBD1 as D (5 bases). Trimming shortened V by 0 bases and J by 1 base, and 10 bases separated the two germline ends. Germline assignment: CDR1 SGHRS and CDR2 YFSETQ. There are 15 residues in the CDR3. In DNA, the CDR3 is TGCGCCAGCAGCTTGGCCGGGACGGCGAACACTGAAGCTTTCTTT. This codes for CASSLAGTANTEAFF.

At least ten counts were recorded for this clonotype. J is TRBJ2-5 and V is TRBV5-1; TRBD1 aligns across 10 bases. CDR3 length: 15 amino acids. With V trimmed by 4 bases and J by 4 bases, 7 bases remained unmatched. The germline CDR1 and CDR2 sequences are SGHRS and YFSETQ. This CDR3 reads CASSITGQGLETQYF. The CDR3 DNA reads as TGCGCCAGCAGCATAACGGGACAGGGGTTAGAGACCCAGTACTTC.

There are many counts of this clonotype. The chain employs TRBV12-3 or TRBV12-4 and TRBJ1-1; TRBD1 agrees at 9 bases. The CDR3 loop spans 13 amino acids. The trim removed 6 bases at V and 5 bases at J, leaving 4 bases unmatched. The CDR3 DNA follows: TGTGCCAGCAGGCGGACAGGGGAAACTGAAGCTTTCTTT. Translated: CASRRTGETEAFF.

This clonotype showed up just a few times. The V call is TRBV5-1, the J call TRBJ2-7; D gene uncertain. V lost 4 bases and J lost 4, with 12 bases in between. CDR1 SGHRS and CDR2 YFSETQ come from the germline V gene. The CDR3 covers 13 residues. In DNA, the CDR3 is TGCGCCAGCAGCCGACCCCCCACGTACGAGCAGTACTTC. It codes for CASSRPPTYEQYF.

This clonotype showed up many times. The CDR3 spells CASSDSLGEQYF. The CDR3 nucleotides read TGTGCCAGCAGTGATTCTTTAGGCGAGCAGTACTTC. The chain combines TRBV6-2 or TRBV6-3 with TRBJ2-7; no clear D. Germline CDR1 is MNHEY and CDR2 is SVGEGT. The germline V and J ends were trimmed by 5 bases and 6 bases, with 11 bases remaining between them. CDR3 length equals 12 residues.